The 29 T cell receptor beta chains below were found in one sample sequenced in a study of T cell responses to AZD1222 COVID-19 vaccine. Sequenced by immunoSEQ multiplex PCR; TCRdb stores in-frame clones only, minus some. The data show 150,000 to 200,000 clones, around nine tenths seen once. The material sequenced was peripheral blood, taken 28 days after the second AZD1222 dose. The receptors were gathered from an adult who received the AZD1222 COVID-19 vaccine.

The chain is built from TRBV4-1 and TRBJ2-2; the match to TRBD2 covers 8 bases. V was pared by 4 bases and J by 6 bases, with 10 bases of the junction left unmatched. The germline V gene has CDR1 MGHRA and CDR2 YSYEKL. This CDR3 region has 16 residues. The DNA of the CDR3 is TGCGCCAGCAGCCCCACCGGGGGGGCCGGCGCCGGGGAGCTGTTTTTT. Translated, it gives CASSPTGGAGAGELFF.

This clone was recorded a few times. The gene calls are TRBV6-5 and TRBJ2-7; 7 bases map to TRBD2. This CDR3 spans 14 amino acids. With V trimmed by 4 bases and J by 2 bases, 5 bases remained unmatched. Per germline, CDR1 MNHEY and CDR2 SVGAGI. CDR3 protein: CASSLGRETYEQYF. For the CDR3, the DNA is TGTGCCAGCAGTTTGGGGAGGGAGACCTACGAGCAGTACTTC.

This clone appeared once. Written as DNA, the CDR3 is TGTGCCAGCTCAACACAGGGGGCGATCAACACTGAAGCTTTCTTT. Amino acids: CASSTQGAINTEAFF. The genes are TRBV18 and TRBJ1-1; 9 bases are shared with TRBD1. Trimming cost V 5 bases and J 2 bases; bases outside gene matches: 6. The germline V gene encodes CDR1 KGHSH and CDR2 LQKENI. The CDR3 consists of 15 residues.

The chain recombines TRBV12-3 or TRBV12-4 with TRBJ2-5; D remains unclear. CDR3 length: 12 amino acids. Trimming stripped 5 bases from V and 5 bases from J, with 9 bases between. CDR3 nucleotides: TGTGCCAGCAGTCAGGCGTTGGAGACCCAGTACTTC. Translation: CASSQALETQYF.

The V call is TRBV5-5, the J call TRBJ2-5, with D possibly matching TRBD2 (5 bases). The CDR3 consists of 13 residues. Trimming cost V 1 base and J 7 bases, with 11 bases left between them. CDR1 and CDR2 (germline): SGHKS, YYEKEE (reference sequence). CDR3 residues: CASSLTGEGTQYF. The CDR3 region has the DNA TGTGCCAGCAGCTTGACCGGGGAAGGGACCCAGTACTTC.

V gene TRBV2 combines with J gene TRBJ1-1; possible D gene TRBD1, 6 bases. Trimming took 4 bases from V and 2 from J, leaving 11 bases between them. Germline V gene sequence: CDR1 SNHLY, CDR2 FYNNEI. This CDR3 comprises 14 residues. CDR3 loop: CASSVLRGNTEAFF. The CDR3, as DNA: TGTGCCAGCAGTGTACTCAGGGGTAACACTGAAGCTTTCTTT.

The chain employs TRBV5-1 and TRBJ1-2; possibly TRBD1 for D (5 bases). Germline CDR1 is SGHRS and CDR2 is YFSETQ. V was pared by 4 bases and J by 4 bases, with 11 bases between. The CDR3 is 13 residues long. DNA of the CDR3: TGCGCCAGCAGCCCGAGCGACAGCTATGGCTACACCTTC. This encodes CASSPSDSYGYTF.

The chain combines TRBV11-2 with TRBJ1-2, with D perhaps TRBD1 (5 bases). The CDR3 length is 13 residues. CDR1 and CDR2 (germline): SGHAT, FQNNGV. V lost 4 bases and J lost 3, with 9 bases in between. CDR3 sequence (DNA): TGTGCCAGCAGCTCAGGGCTTGACTATGGCTACACCTTC. This codes for CASSSGLDYGYTF.

Concerning this clone: Other DNA sequences in this sample translate to the same CDR3. V usage is TRBV6-1 and J usage is TRBJ1-2; D is unresolved. Germline values: CDR1 MNHNS, CDR2 SASEGT. Trimming left V 3 bases short and J 2 bases short, with 7 bases between. This CDR3 spans 13 amino acids. CDR3 in DNA: TGTGCCAGCAGTGAGGGCACAAACTATGGCTACACCTTC. This gives the protein CASSEGTNYGYTF.

The V and J genes are TRBV3-1 (or the pseudogene TRBV3-2) and TRBJ2-3; the match to TRBD2 covers 7 bases. Germline assignment: CDR1 LGHDT and CDR2 YNNKEL (reference sequence). There are 14 residues in the CDR3. V gave up 3 bases and J gave up 1 base; unmatched junction bases: 1. CDR3 loop: CASSHGGGTDTQYF. The CDR3, as DNA: TGTGCCAGCAGCCATGGGGGGGGCACAGATACGCAGTATTTT.

The chain couples TRBV7-9 to TRBJ2-3; TRBD2 matches at 8 bases. The junction had 7 bases not matched to a gene; V was cut back by 6 bases and J by 5 bases. Germline loops: CDR1 SEHNR, CDR2 FQNEAQ (reference sequence). This CDR3 has 14 residues. CDR3: CASSISGDKDTQYF. The CDR3, as DNA: TGTGCCAGCAGTATTAGCGGGGATAAAGATACGCAGTATTTT.

The rearrangement joins TRBV7-2 to TRBJ2-2; D unclear. Per the germline V gene, CDR1 is SGHTA and CDR2 is FQGNSA. Between the trimmed V and J ends, which lost 7 bases and 8 bases, there was a span of 11 bases. The CDR3 loop spans 12 amino acids. This CDR3 reads CASTHVRGELFF. CDR3 sequence (DNA): TGTGCCAGCACTCATGTGAGGGGGGAGCTGTTTTTT.

This sequence joins TRBV6-2 or TRBV6-3 and TRBJ1-1; TRBD1 matches 7 bases. The CDR3 length is 16 residues. V gave up 2 bases and J gave up 0 bases; unmatched junction bases: 6. Per germline, CDR1 MNHEY and CDR2 SVGEGT. CDR3 in DNA: TGTGCCAGCAGTTACGCAACCGGGACAGTGAACACTGAAGCTTTCTTT. Translated, it gives CASSYATGTVNTEAFF.

J is TRBJ1-2 and V is TRBV5-1; 7 positions match TRBD1. V was pared by 1 base and J by 8 bases, with 8 bases of the junction left unmatched. This CDR3 is 14 amino acids long. Germline CDR1 SGHRS, CDR2 YFSETQ. The CDR3 is CASSLSPGGSGYTF. DNA of the CDR3: TGCGCCAGCAGCTTGTCCCCAGGGGGGAGCGGCTACACCTTC. Complete variable domain (other parts from reference TRBV5-1 and TRBJ1-2): KAGVTQTPRYLIKTRGQQVTLSCSPISGHRSVSWYQQTPGQGLQFLFEYFSETQRNKGNFPGRFSGRQFSNSRSEMNVSTLELGDSALYLCASSLSPGGSGYTFGSGTRLTVV.

The chain carries TRBV7-2 and TRBJ2-7; D gene ambiguous. This CDR3 spans 12 amino acids. CDR1 and CDR2 from the germline V gene are SGHTA and FQGNSA. The V gene lost 5 bases and the J gene lost 1 base, with 6 bases spanning the gap. CDR3 residues: CASSKGSYEQYF. The CDR3 nucleotides are TGTGCCAGCAGCAAGGGATCCTACGAGCAGTACTTC.

This clone was found once. This chain uses TRBV19 with TRBJ2-2; D is possibly TRBD1 or TRBD2 (5 bases each). The germline V gene encodes CDR1 LNHDA and CDR2 SQIVND (reference sequence). Trimming stripped 1 base from V and 12 bases from J, with 12 bases between. CDR3 length: 13 residues. The CDR3, as DNA: TGTGCCAGTAGTATAGTCGGGGCGTCGCAGCTGTTTTTT. Its translation is CASSIVGASQLFF.

This clone is a singleton in its sample. The chain carries TRBV5-5 and TRBJ1-1; no definite D call. The CDR3 is 16 amino acids. V dropped 0 bases and J dropped 6 bases, with 18 bases sitting between them. Germline-derived CDR1 and CDR2 are SGHKS and YYEKEE (reference sequence). CDR3 DNA: TGTGCCAGCAGCTTGGATGCTGCAGTGCGGTCCGCTGAAGCTTTCTTT. Amino acids: CASSLDAAVRSAEAFF. Drawing the rest from reference TRBV5-5 and TRBJ1-1, the complete variable domain is DAGVTQSPTHLIKTRGQQVTLRCSPISGHKSVSWYQQVLGQGPQFIFQYYEKEERGRGNFPDRFSARQFPNYSSELNVNALLLGDSALYLCASSLDAAVRSAEAFFGQGTRLTVV.

The chain links TRBV19 to TRBJ1-1, with D possibly matching TRBD1 (5 bases). The CDR3 runs to 16 residues. V was shortened by 3 bases and J by 6 bases, with 20 bases between the two germline ends. Germline assignment: CDR1 LNHDA and CDR2 SQIVND (reference sequence). The CDR3 here is CASSIVGQSKWAEAFF. The CDR3, as DNA: TGTGCCAGTAGTATCGTGGGGCAGTCAAAGTGGGCTGAAGCTTTCTTT.

This chain uses TRBV11-2 with TRBJ2-7, with D tentatively TRBD1 (5 bases). The CDR3 contains 15 residues. Germline CDR1 reads SGHAT; CDR2 reads FQNNGV. The V end lost 5 bases, the J end lost 2 bases, and 16 bases lay between the germline ends. For the CDR3, the DNA is TGTGCCAGCAGCCTTTACCAGGGCCTCACCTACGAGCAGTACTTC. Translated, it gives CASSLYQGLTYEQYF.

The gene calls are TRBV9 and TRBJ1-2; TRBD1 matches at 7 bases. CDR3 length: 13 residues. Looked up from germline, CDR1 is SGDLS and CDR2 is YYNGEE. J was trimmed by 7 bases and V by 4 bases; bases with no gene match: 7. CDR3 nucleotides: TGTGCCAGCAGCCATCGACAGGGAGCTGGCTACACCTTC. This encodes CASSHRQGAGYTF.

J is TRBJ2-7 and V is TRBV4-2; tentative D call: TRBD2 (6 bases). Trimming took 4 bases from V and 2 from J, leaving 18 bases between them. This CDR3 is built from 16 residues. Germline V gene lookup returns CDR1 LGHNA and CDR2 YNFKEQ. In DNA form, the CDR3 reads TGTGCCAGCAGCCGATATCTGAGCGCGGGGACCTACGAGCAGTACTTC. It is translated as CASSRYLSAGTYEQYF.

V is TRBV7-9 and J is TRBJ2-3; 12 bases match TRBD2. The CDR3 consists of 16 residues. In germline, CDR1 is SEHNR, CDR2 FQNEAQ (reference sequence). Trimming took 4 bases from V and 2 from J; bases not matched to a gene: 4. DNA for the CDR3: TGTGCCAGCAGCTCACGGACTAGCGGGGCCACAGATACGCAGTATTTT. The encoded protein is CASSSRTSGATDTQYF.

The chain employs TRBV28 and TRBJ1-5, with TRBD1 matching 8 bases. J gave up 2 bases and V 5 bases, and 5 bases lay outside the gene matches. This CDR3 is 15 amino acids long. Per germline, CDR1 MDHEN and CDR2 SYDVKM. The CDR3 nucleotides are TGTGCCAGCAGTGGAGGACAGGGAGGCAATCAGCCCCAGCATTTT. Encoded protein: CASSGGQGGNQPQHF.

This chain links TRBV5-1 with TRBJ2-7; 7 bases fit TRBD1. Per germline, CDR1 SGHRS and CDR2 YFSETQ. This CDR3 is built from 15 residues. Unmatched junction bases numbered 6, after V lost 3 bases and J lost 0 bases. In nucleotides, the CDR3 is TGCGCCAGCAGCTCAGGGACAGTTTCCTCCTACGAGCAGTACTTC. Residues: CASSSGTVSSYEQYF. The variable domain in full, completed from reference TRBV5-1 and TRBJ2-7, reads KAGVTQTPRYLIKTRGQQVTLSCSPISGHRSVSWYQQTPGQGLQFLFEYFSETQRNKGNFPGRFSGRQFSNSRSEMNVSTLELGDSALYLCASSSGTVSSYEQYFGPGTRLTVT.

The chain uses TRBV4-3 and TRBJ1-2; D is uncertain. CDR3 length: 13 amino acids. Germline CDR1 is LGHNA and CDR2 is YSLEER. Deletions cut 1 base from V and 8 bases from J, with 11 bases between. In DNA form, the CDR3 reads TGCGCCAGCAGCCAAGCTCAAGGGTTCGGCTACACCTTC. Amino acid sequence: CASSQAQGFGYTF.

Written as DNA, the CDR3 is TGTGCCAGCAGCTTAGTGGAGGGAGCTAACTATGGCTACACCTTC. This translates into CASSLVEGANYGYTF. The chain has TRBV7-2 and TRBJ1-2; D ambiguous. Trimming stripped 1 base from V and 0 bases from J, with 9 bases between. There are 15 residues in the CDR3. Germline-derived CDR1 and CDR2 are SGHTA and FQGNSA.

The V gene is TRBV19, the J gene TRBJ1-1; D ambiguous. Germline CDR1 LNHDA, CDR2 SQIVND (reference sequence). The CDR3 sequence is 13 residues long. V was clipped by 7 bases and J by 0 bases, with 9 bases between them. Here the CDR3 reads CASTDTLNTEAFF. The CDR3 DNA follows: TGTGCCAGTACTGACACCTTGAACACTGAAGCTTTCTTT.

The gene calls are TRBV12-3 or TRBV12-4 and TRBJ2-5; D perhaps matches TRBD1 (6 bases). The CDR3 length is 13 residues. The ends were cut back, 5 bases at V and 2 bases at J, with 9 bases in the middle. The DNA of the CDR3 is TGTGCCAGCAGTAAACAGGGTCAAGAGACCCAGTACTTC. Translating gives CASSKQGQETQYF.

The chain links TRBV4-1 to TRBJ2-5, with 7 positions matching TRBD2. The trim removed 1 base at V and 4 bases at J, leaving 0 bases unmatched. This CDR3 is 13 amino acids long. The germline CDR1 and CDR2 sequences are MGHRA and YSYEKL. The CDR3 loop is CASSQGGGETQYF. The DNA for the CDR3 is TGCGCCAGCAGCCAAGGGGGGGGAGAGACCCAGTACTTC.